These T cell receptor beta chains were read from a single sample in a study of blood T cell repertoires in COVID-19. Using immunoSEQ multiplex PCR, the repertoire was profiled, and TCRdb retains in-frame clones only, with some absent. The sample has some 300,000 clones; nearly 90% are singletons. The sequenced material came from PBMCs or T cells enriched from blood (not recorded which). These receptors came from a woman between 25 and 40 years old who had recovered from COVID-19. Each CDR3 is given without its conserved first and last residue. Only part of the rows carry a size: once, few, many, or a class if the clone is expanded.

TRBV2,-,TRBJ1-4,ASSGRQENEKLF
TRBV29-1,-,TRBJ1-2,SVTTMTGWDGYT
TRBV6-2/TRBV6-3,-,TRBJ1-2,ASSLQGNPGYT
TRBV19,once,TRBJ1-2,ASSSHSGGRSYGYT
TRBV5-5,-,TRBJ2-3,ASSFRGGAPDTQY
TRBV6-2/TRBV6-3,-,TRBJ2-7,ASSSFAGRAASYEQY
TRBV28,-,TRBJ1-2,ASSLSAGAYGYT
TRBV28,-,TRBJ2-3,ASSGGVRTDTQY
TRBV5-4,-,TRBJ2-1,ASSLVAGEYNEQF
TRBV27,once,TRBJ2-7,ASSPRRLAGSSYEQY
TRBV19,-,TRBJ2-1,ASRQGGYNEQF
TRBV11-2,-,TRBJ1-2,ASSLGTAHGYT
TRBV9,-,TRBJ1-6,ASSVGGFSPLH
TRBV28,-,TRBJ2-1,ASSFGENPYEQF
TRBV5-1,once,TRBJ1-4,ASSLQGGEKLF
TRBV6-2/TRBV6-3,-,TRBJ2-2,ASSAGGELF
TRBV6-1,-,TRBJ2-3,ASSERLAGGQWTDTQY
TRBV7-8,once,TRBJ2-5,ASSGRQGALETQY
TRBV3-1/TRBV3-2,-,TRBJ2-5,ASSQEPGRARETQY
TRBV13,-,TRBJ1-1,ASSLEGGSTEAF
TRBV7-9,-,TRBJ1-2,ASSAGSKTYSYT
TRBV28,-,TRBJ1-6,ASSLWGGPSRNSPLH
TRBV27,-,TRBJ2-1,ASRIYSGTSYNEQF
TRBV5-6,-,TRBJ2-4,ASSFQGAKNIQY
TRBV13,-,TRBJ2-3,ASSPNSADTQY
TRBV27,-,TRBJ1-2,ASKLKTGGVHDGYT
TRBV6-2/TRBV6-3,-,TRBJ1-5,ASSPDRFIQPQH
TRBV15,-,TRBJ1-2,ATSRGGTGGWDGYT
TRBV7-3,-,TRBJ2-3,ASSLELSYSTQY
TRBV7-9,-,TRBJ1-3,ASSLVPRGVNTIY
TRBV5-1,once,TRBJ2-3,ASRREDAGGFPHTQY
TRBV7-2,-,TRBJ1-1,ASSSRPGQPDTEAF
TRBV28,-,TRBJ2-2,ASTPEDTGRTGELF
TRBV6-2/TRBV6-3,-,TRBJ2-7,ASSYDRGHDEQY
TRBV5-6,-,TRBJ2-7,ASSLAGVYEQY
TRBV5-1,-,TRBJ2-1,ASSSLAGAGNEQF
TRBV28,once,TRBJ1-2,ASTDPPRGGDYGYT
TRBV11-3,-,TRBJ2-5,ASSLVQGSQETQY
TRBV14,-,TRBJ1-2,ASSRTGTGAGYT
TRBV5-4,-,TRBJ2-7,ASSLASRSYEQY
TRBV18,once,TRBJ2-7,ASSPLYATSGTYEQY
TRBV19,few,TRBJ1-4,ASTPRGGWANEKLF
TRBV15,-,TRBJ1-3,ATAGTGGIAGNTIY
TRBV15,few,TRBJ2-7,ATSRGSYEQY
TRBV27,-,TRBJ1-5,ASSLLSQPQH